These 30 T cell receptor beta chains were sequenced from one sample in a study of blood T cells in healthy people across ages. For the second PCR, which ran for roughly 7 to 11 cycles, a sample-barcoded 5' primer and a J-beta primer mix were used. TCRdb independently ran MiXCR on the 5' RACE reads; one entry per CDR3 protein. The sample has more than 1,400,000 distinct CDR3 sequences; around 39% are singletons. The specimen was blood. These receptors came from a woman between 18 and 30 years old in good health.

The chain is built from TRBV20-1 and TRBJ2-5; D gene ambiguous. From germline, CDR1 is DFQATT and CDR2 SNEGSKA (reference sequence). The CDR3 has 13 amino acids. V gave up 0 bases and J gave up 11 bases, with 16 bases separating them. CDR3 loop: CSARETLGNSQYF. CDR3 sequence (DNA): TGCAGTGCTAGAGAGACCTTGGGGAACTCTCAGTACTTC.

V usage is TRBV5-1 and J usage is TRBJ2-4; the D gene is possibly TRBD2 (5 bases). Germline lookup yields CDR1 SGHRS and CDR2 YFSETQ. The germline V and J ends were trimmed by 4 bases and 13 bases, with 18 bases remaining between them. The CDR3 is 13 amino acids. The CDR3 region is CASSPYLGWEQYF. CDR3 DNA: TGCGCCAGCAGCCCGTACCTGGGGTGGGAGCAGTACTTC.

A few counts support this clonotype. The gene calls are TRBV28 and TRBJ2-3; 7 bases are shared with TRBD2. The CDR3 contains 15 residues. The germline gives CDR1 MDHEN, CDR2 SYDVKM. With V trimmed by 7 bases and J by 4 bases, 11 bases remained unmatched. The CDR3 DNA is TGTGCCAGCACCAACTTAGCGGGCCCGGCAGATACGCAGTATTTT. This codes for CASTNLAGPADTQYF.

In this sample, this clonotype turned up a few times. The CDR3 DNA is TGCAGTGCGGGAGGACAGGGGAACTATGGCTACACCTTC. Protein product: CSAGGQGNYGYTF. The V and J genes are TRBV20-1 and TRBJ1-2, with 9 bases that match TRBD1. Germline V gene sequence: CDR1 DFQATT, CDR2 SNEGSKA (reference sequence). Unmatched junction bases numbered 4, after V lost 6 bases and J lost 2 bases. The CDR3 runs 13 residues.

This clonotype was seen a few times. The CDR3 nucleotides are TGTGCCATCAGTGAAGGGACGAGCAATCAGCCCCAGCATTTT. It specifies CAISEGTSNQPQHF. The V gene is TRBV10-3, the J gene TRBJ1-5, with TRBD1 as a possible D gene (5 bases). V lost 3 bases and J lost 1, with 7 bases in between. Per the germline V gene, CDR1 is ENHRY and CDR2 is SYGVKD. The CDR3 has 14 residues.

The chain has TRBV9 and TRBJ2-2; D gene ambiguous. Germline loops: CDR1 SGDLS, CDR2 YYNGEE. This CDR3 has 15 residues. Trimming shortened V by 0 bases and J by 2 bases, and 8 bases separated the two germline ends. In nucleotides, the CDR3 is TGTGCCAGCAGCGTAGGAAACCTAAACACCGGGGAGCTGTTTTTT. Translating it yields CASSVGNLNTGELFF.

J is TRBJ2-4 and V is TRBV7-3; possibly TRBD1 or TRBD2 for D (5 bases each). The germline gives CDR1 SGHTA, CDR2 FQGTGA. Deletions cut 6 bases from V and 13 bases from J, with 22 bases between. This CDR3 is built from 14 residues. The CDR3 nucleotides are TGTGCCAGCAGACAAGCCACGGGGACGCGAGAGCAGTACTTC. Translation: CASRQATGTREQYF.

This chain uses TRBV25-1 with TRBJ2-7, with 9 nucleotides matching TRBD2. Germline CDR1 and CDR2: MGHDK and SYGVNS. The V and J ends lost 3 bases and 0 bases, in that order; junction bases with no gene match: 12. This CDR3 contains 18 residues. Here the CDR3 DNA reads TGTGCCAGCAGTGACGTCCTGCGGGAGGGCCCCAACTCCTACGAGCAGTACTTC. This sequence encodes CASSDVLREGPNSYEQYF.

The CDR3 protein is CSVEVPASGANVLTF. The CDR3 DNA reads TGCAGCGTTGAAGTACCAGCATCTGGGGCCAACGTCCTGACTTTC. The rearrangement uses TRBV29-1 and TRBJ2-6; D is undetermined. Germline CDR1 is SQVTM and CDR2 is ANQGSEA. With 1 base removed from V and 1 base from J, the gap between germline ends came to 8 bases. This CDR3 contains 15 residues.

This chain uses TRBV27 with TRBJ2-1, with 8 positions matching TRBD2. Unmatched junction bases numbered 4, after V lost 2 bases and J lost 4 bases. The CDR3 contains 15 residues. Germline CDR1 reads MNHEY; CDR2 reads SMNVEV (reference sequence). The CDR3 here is CASSLRTSWYNEQFF. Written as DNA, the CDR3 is TGTGCCAGCAGTTTACGGACTAGCTGGTACAATGAGCAGTTCTTC.

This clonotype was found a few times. The CDR3 spells CASSYRPVSGANVLTF. CDR3 DNA: TGTGCCAGCAGTTACCGCCCGGTCTCTGGGGCCAACGTCCTGACTTTC. This sequence joins TRBV6-5 and TRBJ2-6, with D hard to call. The CDR3 spans 16 residues. Per the germline V gene, CDR1 is MNHEY and CDR2 is SVGAGI. V was cut by 2 bases and J by 0 bases, with 8 bases left in between.

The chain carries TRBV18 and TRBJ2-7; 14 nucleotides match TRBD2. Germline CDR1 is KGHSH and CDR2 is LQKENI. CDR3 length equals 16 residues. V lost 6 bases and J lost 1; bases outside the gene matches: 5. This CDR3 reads CASSPGTSGGSYEQYF. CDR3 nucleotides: TGTGCCAGCTCCCCAGGGACTAGCGGGGGTTCCTACGAGCAGTACTTC.

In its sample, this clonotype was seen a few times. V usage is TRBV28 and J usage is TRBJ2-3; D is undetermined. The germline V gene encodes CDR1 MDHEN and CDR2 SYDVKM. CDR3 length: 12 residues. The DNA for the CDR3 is TGTGCTGGTGGCGGCGATACAGATACGCAGTATTTT. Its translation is CAGGGDTDTQYF. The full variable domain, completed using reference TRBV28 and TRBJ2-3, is DVKVTQSSRYLVKRTGEKVFLECVQDMDHENMFWYRQDPGLGLRLIYFSYDVKMKEKGDIPEGYSVSREKKERFSLILESASTNQTSMYLCAGGGDTDTQYFGPGTRLTVL.

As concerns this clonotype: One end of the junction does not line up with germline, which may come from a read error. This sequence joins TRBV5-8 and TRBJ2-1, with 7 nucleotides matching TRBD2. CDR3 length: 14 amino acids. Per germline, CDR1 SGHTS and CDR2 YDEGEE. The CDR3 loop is CASTLSGAYNEQFF. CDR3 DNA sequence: TGTGCCAGCACCTTGAGCGGGGCCTACAATGAGCAGTTCTTC.

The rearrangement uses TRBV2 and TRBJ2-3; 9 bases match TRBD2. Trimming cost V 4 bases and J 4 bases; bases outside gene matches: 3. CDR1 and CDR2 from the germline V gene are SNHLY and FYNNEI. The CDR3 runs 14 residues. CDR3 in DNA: TGTGCCAGCAGTGGCGGGGGGGCGGCAGATACGCAGTATTTT. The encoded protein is CASSGGGAADTQYF.

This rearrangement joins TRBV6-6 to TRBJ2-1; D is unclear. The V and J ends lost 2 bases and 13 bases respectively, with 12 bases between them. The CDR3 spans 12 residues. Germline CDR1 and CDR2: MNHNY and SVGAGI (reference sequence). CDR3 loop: CASSYGQGDQFF. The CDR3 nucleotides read TGTGCCAGCAGTTACGGCCAAGGCGACCAGTTCTTC.

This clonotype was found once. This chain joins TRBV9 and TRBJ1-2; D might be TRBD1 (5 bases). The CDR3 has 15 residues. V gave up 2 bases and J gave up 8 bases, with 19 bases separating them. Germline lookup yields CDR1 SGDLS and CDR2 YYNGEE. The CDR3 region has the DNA TGTGCCAGCAGCGTCTCAGGTCAGGGTTGGGGAGGCTACACCTTC. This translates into CASSVSGQGWGGYTF.

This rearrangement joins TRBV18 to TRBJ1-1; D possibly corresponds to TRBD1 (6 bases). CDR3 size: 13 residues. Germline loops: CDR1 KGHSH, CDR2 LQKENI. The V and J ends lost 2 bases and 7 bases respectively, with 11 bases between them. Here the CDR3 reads CASSPSQDSEAFF. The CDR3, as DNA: TGTGCCAGCTCACCATCGCAGGACAGTGAAGCTTTCTTT.

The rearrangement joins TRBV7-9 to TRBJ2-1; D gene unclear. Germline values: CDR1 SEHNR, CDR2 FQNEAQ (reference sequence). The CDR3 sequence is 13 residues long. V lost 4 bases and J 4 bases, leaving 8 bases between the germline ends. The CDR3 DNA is TGTGCCAGCAGCTGGGAAAGGTACAATGAGCAGTTCTTC. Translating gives CASSWERYNEQFF.

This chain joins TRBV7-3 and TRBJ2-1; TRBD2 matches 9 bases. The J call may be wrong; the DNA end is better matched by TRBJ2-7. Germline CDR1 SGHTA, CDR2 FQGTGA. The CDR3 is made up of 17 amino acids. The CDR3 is CASSSSSGGVGRDEQYF. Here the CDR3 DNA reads TGTGCCAGCAGCAGTAGTAGCGGGGGTGTCGGGAGGGATGAGCAGTACTTC.

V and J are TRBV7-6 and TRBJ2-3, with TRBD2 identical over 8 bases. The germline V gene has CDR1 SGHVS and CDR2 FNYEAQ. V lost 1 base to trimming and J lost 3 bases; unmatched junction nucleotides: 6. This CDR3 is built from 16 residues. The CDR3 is CASSLVQIAGTDTQYF. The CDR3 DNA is TGTGCCAGCAGCTTAGTCCAAATAGCGGGAACAGATACGCAGTATTTT.

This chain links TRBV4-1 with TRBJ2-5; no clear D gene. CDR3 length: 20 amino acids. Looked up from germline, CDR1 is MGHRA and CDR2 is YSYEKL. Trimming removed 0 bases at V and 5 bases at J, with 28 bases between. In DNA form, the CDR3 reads TGCGCCAGCAGCCAAGATCGGTTAGCACCCCGTAGCCAACTTCGGGAGACCCAGTACTTC. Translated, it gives CASSQDRLAPRSQLRETQYF.

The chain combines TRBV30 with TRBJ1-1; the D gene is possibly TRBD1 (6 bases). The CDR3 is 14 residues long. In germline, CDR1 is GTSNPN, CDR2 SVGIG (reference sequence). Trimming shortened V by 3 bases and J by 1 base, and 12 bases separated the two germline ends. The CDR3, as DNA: TGTGCCTGGAGATGGGGGCTTAGGAACACTGAAGCTTTCTTT. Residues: CAWRWGLRNTEAFF.

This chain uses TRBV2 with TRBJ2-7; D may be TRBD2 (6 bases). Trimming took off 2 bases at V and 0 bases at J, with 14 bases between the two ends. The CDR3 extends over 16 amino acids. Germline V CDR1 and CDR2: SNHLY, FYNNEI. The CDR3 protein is CASSELGQGLSYEQYF. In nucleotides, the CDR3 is TGTGCCAGCAGTGAATTAGGGCAGGGACTCTCCTACGAGCAGTACTTC.

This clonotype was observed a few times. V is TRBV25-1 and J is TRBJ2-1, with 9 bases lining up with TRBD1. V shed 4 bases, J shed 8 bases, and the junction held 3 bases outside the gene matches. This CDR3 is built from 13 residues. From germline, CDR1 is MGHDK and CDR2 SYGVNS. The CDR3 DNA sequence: TGTGCCAGCAGTGGGGACAGGGACCATGAGCAGTTCTTC. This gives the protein CASSGDRDHEQFF.

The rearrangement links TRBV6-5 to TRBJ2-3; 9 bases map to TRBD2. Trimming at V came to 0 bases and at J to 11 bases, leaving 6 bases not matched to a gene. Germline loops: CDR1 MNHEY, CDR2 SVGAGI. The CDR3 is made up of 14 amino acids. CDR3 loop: CASSYSNLAGRQYF. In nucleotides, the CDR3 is TGTGCCAGCAGTTACTCGAACCTAGCGGGGAGGCAGTATTTT.

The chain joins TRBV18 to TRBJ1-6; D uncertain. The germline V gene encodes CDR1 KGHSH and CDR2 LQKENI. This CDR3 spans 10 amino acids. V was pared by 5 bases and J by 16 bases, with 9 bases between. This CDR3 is CASSTQGLHF. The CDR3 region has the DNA TGTGCCAGCTCAACGCAAGGGCTCCACTTT. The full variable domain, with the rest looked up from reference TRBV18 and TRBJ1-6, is NAGVMQNPRHLVRRRGQEARLRCSPMKGHSHVYWYRQLPEEGLKFMVYLQKENIIDESGMPKERFSAEFPKEGPSILRIQQVVRGDSAAYFCASSTQGLHFGNGTRLTVT.

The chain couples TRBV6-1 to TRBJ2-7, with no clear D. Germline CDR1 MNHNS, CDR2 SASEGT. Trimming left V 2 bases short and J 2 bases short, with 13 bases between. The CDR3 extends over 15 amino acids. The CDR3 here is CASSETQKFPYEQYF. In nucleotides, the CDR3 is TGTGCCAGCAGTGAAACACAGAAGTTCCCCTACGAGCAGTACTTC.

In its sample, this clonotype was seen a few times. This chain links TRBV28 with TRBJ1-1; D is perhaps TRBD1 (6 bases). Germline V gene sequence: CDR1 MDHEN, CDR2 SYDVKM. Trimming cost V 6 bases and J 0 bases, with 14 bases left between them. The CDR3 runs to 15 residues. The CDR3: CASRPGAVMNTEAFF. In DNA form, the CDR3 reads TGTGCCAGCAGACCGGGGGCAGTCATGAACACTGAAGCTTTCTTT.

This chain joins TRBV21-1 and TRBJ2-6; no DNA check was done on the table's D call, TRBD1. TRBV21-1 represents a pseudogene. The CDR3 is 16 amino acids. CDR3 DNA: TGTGCCAGCAGCAAACAGGGACCCCTGGGGGCCAACGTCCTGACTTTC. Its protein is CASSKQGPLGANVLTF.